This T cell receptor beta chain was identified during a study of OX40 agonist ivuxolimab in advanced cancers. In the study overall: It was ivuxolimab, an agonistic anti-OX40 (CD134) antibody, that patients were treated with. Partial responses were observed in three patients, of whom one had hepatocellular carcinoma and two had cutaneous melanoma. Whole-study findings and limits: What antigens the expanded peripheral T cells recognized was never established. Partly responding patients at 0.1-3.0 mg/kg showed some of the smallest clonal expansion.

With 5 bases removed from V and 7 bases from J, the gap between germline ends came to 9 bases. Germline CDR1 and CDR2: LNHDA and SQIVND (reference sequence). This CDR3 is built from 12 residues. The table came from immunoSEQ multiplex PCR; TCRdb's copy has only in-frame clones and leaves some out. The table lists about 130,000 clones, 75% to 95% of them singletons. In this sample, this clone turned up a few times. What it recognizes is unknown. Sequenced here: CD4+ or CD8+ T cells sorted from blood, sampled in a trial of the OX40 agonist ivuxolimab. V is TRBV19 and J is TRBJ1-5; D is unclear. The source is an adult with an advanced solid tumor such as melanoma, head and neck, liver or kidney cancer. This CDR3 is CASSGRPQPQHF. The CDR3 DNA is TGTGCCAGTAGTGGGCGACCACAGCCCCAGCATTTT.